A single sample gave rise to the 11 T cell receptor beta chains below, sequenced in a study of shared clonotypes between healthy human individuals. TCRdb's table, derived via immunoSEQ multiplex PCR, lists solely in-frame clones and lacks some. This sample has millions of clones, with around nine tenths found just once. Source material: naive CD4+ T cells sorted from blood. Subset noted: CD45RA+ positively selected. The receptor set was obtained from a man younger than 30 in good health.

The CDR3 region has the DNA TGTGCCAGCAGCCAATACCAGACAGGGGGAGTTTACAATGAGCAGTTCTTC. This codes for CASSQYQTGGVYNEQFF. The chain joins TRBV4-2 to TRBJ2-1; 9 bases map to TRBD1. Per germline, CDR1 LGHNA and CDR2 YNFKEQ. The CDR3 is made up of 17 amino acids. The V gene end was trimmed by 2 bases and the J gene end by 4 bases; junction bases not matched to a gene: 9.

The rearrangement links TRBV29-1 to TRBJ1-3; D gene unclear. The CDR3 is 13 residues long. CDR1 is SQVTM and CDR2 is ANQGSEA in the germline V gene. V was trimmed by 4 bases and J by 4 bases, leaving 11 bases between them. The CDR3, as DNA: TGCAGCGTTGGGGCTTCACCCGGAAACACCATATATTTT. Encoded protein: CSVGASPGNTIYF.

This clone was seen a single time. The CDR3 here is CASSPRTGTTGELFF. CDR3 nucleotide sequence: TGTGCCAGCAGCCCCCGGACAGGGACCACCGGGGAGCTGTTTTTT. The genes are TRBV9 and TRBJ2-2, with 8 positions matching TRBD1. The germline V gene has CDR1 SGDLS and CDR2 YYNGEE. V lost 4 bases and J lost 4; bases outside the gene matches: 6. The CDR3 sequence is 15 residues long.

This chain joins TRBV6-6 and TRBJ2-5, with TRBD2 matching over 15 bases. The CDR3 runs 15 residues. After removal of 6 bases from V and 3 bases from J, the junction contained 2 bases not matched to a gene. The germline V gene has CDR1 MNHNY and CDR2 SVGAGI (reference sequence). CDR3 region: CASRRTSGGEETQYF. The CDR3 region has the DNA TGTGCCAGCAGGAGGACTAGCGGGGGGGAAGAGACCCAGTACTTC.

The chain has TRBV19 and TRBJ1-4, with D hard to call. This CDR3 has 15 residues. CDR1 is LNHDA, CDR2 SQIVND, per germline (reference sequence). Between the trimmed V and J ends, which lost 5 bases and 7 bases, there was a span of 17 bases. Written as DNA, the CDR3 is TGTGCCAGTAGTGCCCGGACCCTCTCTGGTGAAAAACTGTTTTTT. This gives the protein CASSARTLSGEKLFF.

The V call is TRBV2, the J call TRBJ2-7, with a weak D call TRBD1 (6 bases). The CDR3 spans 12 residues. Germline CDR1 reads SNHLY; CDR2 reads FYNNEI. Trimming shortened V by 9 bases and J by 1 base, and 10 bases separated the two germline ends. The CDR3 nucleotides read TGTGCCAGTAGGGACATGTCCTACGAGCAGTACTTC. Residues: CASRDMSYEQYF.

In this sample, this clone turned up once. The chain combines TRBV27 with TRBJ2-3; TRBD2 matches 11 bases. Germline V gene data show CDR1 as MNHEY and CDR2 as SMNVEV (reference sequence). This CDR3 region has 17 residues. Germline trimming cut 0 bases from V and 2 bases from J; bases unmatched to any gene: 4. CDR3 sequence: CASSLSGTSGVTDTQYF. The CDR3 DNA is TGTGCCAGCAGTTTATCGGGGACTAGCGGAGTCACAGATACGCAGTATTTT.

The chain employs TRBV2 and TRBJ2-2, with a tentative D call TRBD1 (6 bases). The length of the CDR3 is 13 residues. Germline lookup yields CDR1 SNHLY and CDR2 FYNNEI. Trimming cost V 2 bases and J 8 bases, with 9 bases left between them. This CDR3 reads CASSEIDRGELFF. CDR3 bases: TGTGCCAGCAGTGAAATCGACAGGGGGGAGCTGTTTTTT.

The chain combines TRBV7-3 with TRBJ2-5; 11 positions match TRBD1. The CDR3 spans 16 residues. Germline lookup yields CDR1 SGHTA and CDR2 FQGTGA. J was trimmed by 5 bases and V by 5 bases; bases with no gene match: 10. In DNA form, the CDR3 reads TGTGCCAGCAGCAGATCCGGGACAGGGGGTTGGGAGACCCAGTACTTC. It encodes CASSRSGTGGWETQYF. Full variable domain (missing parts from reference TRBV7-3 and TRBJ2-5): GAGVSQTPSNKVTEKGKYVELRCDPISGHTALYWYRQSLGQGPEFLIYFQGTGAADDSGLPNDRFFAVRPEGSVSTLKIQRTERGDSAVYLCASSRSGTGGWETQYFGPGTRLLVL.

This chain connects TRBV7-2 to TRBJ2-1; 8 nucleotides align to TRBD2. V was pared by 4 bases and J by 5 bases, with 4 bases of the junction left unmatched. The CDR3 contains 14 residues. Germline loops: CDR1 SGHTA, CDR2 FQGNSA. The chain's CDR3 is CASSSLAGNNEQFF. For the CDR3, the DNA is TGTGCCAGCAGCTCCCTAGCGGGCAACAATGAGCAGTTCTTC.

This chain joins TRBV2 and TRBJ2-7, with D perhaps matching TRBD1 or TRBD2 (5 bases each). CDR1 and CDR2 from the germline V gene are SNHLY and FYNNEI. Trimming left V 0 bases short and J 0 bases short, with 12 bases between. The CDR3 extends over 16 amino acids. The CDR3 loop is CASSEARAGSSYEQYF. The CDR3 DNA is TGTGCCAGCAGTGAAGCGCGGGCAGGGAGCTCCTACGAGCAGTACTTC.